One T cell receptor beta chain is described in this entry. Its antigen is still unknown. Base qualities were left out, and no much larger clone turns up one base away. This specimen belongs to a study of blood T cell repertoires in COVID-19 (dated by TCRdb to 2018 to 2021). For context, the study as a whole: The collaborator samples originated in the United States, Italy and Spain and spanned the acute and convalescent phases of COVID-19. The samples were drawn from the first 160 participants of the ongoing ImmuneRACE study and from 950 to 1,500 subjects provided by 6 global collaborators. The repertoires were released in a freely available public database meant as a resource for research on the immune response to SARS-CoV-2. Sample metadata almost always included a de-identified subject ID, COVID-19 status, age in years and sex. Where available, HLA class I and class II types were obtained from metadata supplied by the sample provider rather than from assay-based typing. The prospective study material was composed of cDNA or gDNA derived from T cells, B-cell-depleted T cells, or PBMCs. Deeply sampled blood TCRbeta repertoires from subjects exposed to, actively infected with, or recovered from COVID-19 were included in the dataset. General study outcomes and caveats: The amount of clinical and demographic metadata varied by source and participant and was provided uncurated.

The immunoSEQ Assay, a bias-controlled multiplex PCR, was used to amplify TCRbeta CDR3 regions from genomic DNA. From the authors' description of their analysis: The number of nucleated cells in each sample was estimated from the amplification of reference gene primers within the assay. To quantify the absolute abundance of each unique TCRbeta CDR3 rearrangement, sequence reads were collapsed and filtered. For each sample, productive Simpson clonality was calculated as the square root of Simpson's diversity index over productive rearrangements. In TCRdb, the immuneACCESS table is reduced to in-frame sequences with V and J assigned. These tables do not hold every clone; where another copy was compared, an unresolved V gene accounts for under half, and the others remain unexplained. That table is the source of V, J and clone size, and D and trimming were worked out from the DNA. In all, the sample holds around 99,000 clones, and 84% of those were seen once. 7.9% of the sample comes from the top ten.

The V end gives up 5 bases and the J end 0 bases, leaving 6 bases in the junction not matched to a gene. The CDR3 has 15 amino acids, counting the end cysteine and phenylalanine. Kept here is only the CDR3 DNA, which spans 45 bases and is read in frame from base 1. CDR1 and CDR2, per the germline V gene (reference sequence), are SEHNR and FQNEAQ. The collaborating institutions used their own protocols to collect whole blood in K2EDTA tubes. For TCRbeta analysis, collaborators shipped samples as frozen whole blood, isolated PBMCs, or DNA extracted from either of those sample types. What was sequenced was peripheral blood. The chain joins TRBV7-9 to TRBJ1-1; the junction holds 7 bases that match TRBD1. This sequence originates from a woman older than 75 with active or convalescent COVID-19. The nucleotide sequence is TGTGCCAGCAGCACACGACAGGGTTTGAACACTGAAGCTTTCTTT. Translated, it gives CASSTRQGLNTEAFF.